There are many counts of the clone carrying this T cell receptor beta chain. What it binds is not known. One junction end does not reproduce the germline sequence, and a read error may be involved. A 10-nucleotide random UMI tagged transcripts in template-switch 5'RACE cDNA synthesis. TCRdb reprocessed the 5' RACE reads via MiXCR and lists one record per CDR3 protein. The profile shows 50,000 to 75,000 distinct CDR3 sequences, around 4% of them singletons. The data belong to a study of neurological immune-mediated disorders. The CDR3 is made up of 16 amino acids. The V gene's germline CDR1 is MNHEY and CDR2 SVGEGT. Regarding the study as a whole: In HTLV-1-associated myelopathy, TCR clonal expansion was greatest, and in multiple sclerosis it was least, below healthy controls. Clinical and MRI features did not associate with the cluster found in multiple sclerosis patients. The absence of any CDR3 amino acid sequence shared by expanded clones across subjects suggests that repertoires were private in all groups.

Sequencing was performed on PBMCs. The TCR originated in a man in his fifties or sixties with multiple sclerosis. The rearrangement joins TRBV6-2 or TRBV6-3 to TRBJ1-5; TRBD1 matches at 10 bases. The CDR3 bases are TGTGCCAGCAGTCGCCGGGACAGGGGTTTAATTCAGCCCCAGAATTTT. Encoded protein: CASSRRDRGLIQPQNF.